This TCR beta chain appears in the sequencing data of a study of blood T cells in healthy people across ages. In germline, CDR1 is SGHRS, CDR2 YFSETQ. This CDR3 region has 16 residues. J lost 6 bases, V lost 2 bases, and 8 bases had no gene match. Sample-barcoded 5' priming and a J-beta primer mix drove a second PCR of roughly 7 to 11 cycles. Each CDR3 protein is one row after TCRdb ran MiXCR on the 5' RACE reads. The sample records roughly 1.6 million distinct CDR3 sequences, around 36% being singletons. This rearrangement joins TRBV5-1 to TRBJ2-1; 10 nucleotides align to TRBD2. The source material was blood. This TCR derives from a woman aged 30 to 39 in good health. The CDR3 sequence: CASSFSGGAEVNEQFF. CDR3 in DNA: TGCGCCAGCAGCTTCAGCGGGGGGGCGGAAGTCAATGAGCAGTTCTTC. The complete variable domain, with remaining parts taken from reference TRBV5-1 and TRBJ2-1, reads KAGVTQTPRYLIKTRGQQVTLSCSPISGHRSVSWYQQTPGQGLQFLFEYFSETQRNKGNFPGRFSGRQFSNSRSEMNVSTLELGDSALYLCASSFSGGAEVNEQFFGPGTRLTVL.